Listed below are T cell receptor beta chains from one sample, sequenced in a study of blood T cell repertoires in COVID-19. Profiling relied on immunoSEQ multiplex PCR, and the TCRdb table lists in-frame clones only, not all of them. The table includes around 80,000 clones, about 68% detected once. Sequencing was done on a sample of peripheral blood. These receptors originate from a man over 45 with active or convalescent COVID-19. Each CDR3 is given with its conserved first and last residue. D genes are given only for firm matches. Clone sizes are given selectively: once, few, many, or a class where the clone is expanded.

DNA	CDR3	size	J	D	V
TGTGCCAGCAGTACCACACAGGGTTACGATCAGCCCCAGCATTTT	CASSTTQGYDQPQHF	once	TRBJ1-5	-	TRBV6-2/TRBV6-3
TGTGCCAGCAGTGAATTCCGGGGACAAAATGAAAAACTGTTTTTT	CASSEFRGQNEKLFF	-	TRBJ1-4	-	TRBV25-1
TGTGCCAGCAGAATGGAGGAGAATGAGCAGTTCTTC	CASRMEENEQFF	-	TRBJ2-1	-	TRBV5-4
TGTGCCAGCACCCTTCACGGGGTCGCGGATGAGACCCAGTACTTC	CASTLHGVADETQYF	once	TRBJ2-5	-	TRBV7-2
TGTGCCAGCAGGGATGGGCTGAACACTGAAGCTTTCTTT	CASRDGLNTEAFF	-	TRBJ1-1	-	TRBV2
TGTGCCTGGAGTGGAGGCGGCAATCAGCCCCAGCATTTT	CAWSGGGNQPQHF	-	TRBJ1-5	-	TRBV30
TGCAGTGCTAGTAGGAGCGGGGAGCTTCCCGAAGATACGCAGTATTTT	CSASRSGELPEDTQYF	-	TRBJ2-3	TRBD2	TRBV20-1
TGTGCCAGCAGCCAAGATAGGAGCACCGGGGAGCTGTTTTTT	CASSQDRSTGELFF	-	TRBJ2-2	-	TRBV4-2
TGTGCCAGCAGCCAAGATACGGGGGGAACCTCAACTAGCACAGATACGCAGTATTTT	CASSQDTGGTSTSTDTQYF	few	TRBJ2-3	TRBD2	TRBV4-2
TGCGCCAGCAGTGGCCCGGGACACCTGAACACTGAAGCTTTCTTT	CASSGPGHLNTEAFF	-	TRBJ1-1	-	TRBV5-1
TGCGCCAGCAGACTAGCGGGGGAAGAGACCCAGTACTTC	CASRLAGEETQYF	-	TRBJ2-5	TRBD2	TRBV5-1
TGCGCCAGCAGCCAAGATGTAGCCAGGGCCTCTGGAAACACCATATATTTT	CASSQDVARASGNTIYF	-	TRBJ1-3	-	TRBV4-3
TGTGCCAGTAGCCCGGGAAGGGGGGGCTACCAAGAGACCCAGTACTTC	CASSPGRGGYQETQYF	-	TRBJ2-5	-	TRBV19
TGTGCCAGCACCCCAGGGGGAGAGAACACTGAAGCTTTCTTT	CASTPGGENTEAFF	-	TRBJ1-1	TRBD1	TRBV7-3